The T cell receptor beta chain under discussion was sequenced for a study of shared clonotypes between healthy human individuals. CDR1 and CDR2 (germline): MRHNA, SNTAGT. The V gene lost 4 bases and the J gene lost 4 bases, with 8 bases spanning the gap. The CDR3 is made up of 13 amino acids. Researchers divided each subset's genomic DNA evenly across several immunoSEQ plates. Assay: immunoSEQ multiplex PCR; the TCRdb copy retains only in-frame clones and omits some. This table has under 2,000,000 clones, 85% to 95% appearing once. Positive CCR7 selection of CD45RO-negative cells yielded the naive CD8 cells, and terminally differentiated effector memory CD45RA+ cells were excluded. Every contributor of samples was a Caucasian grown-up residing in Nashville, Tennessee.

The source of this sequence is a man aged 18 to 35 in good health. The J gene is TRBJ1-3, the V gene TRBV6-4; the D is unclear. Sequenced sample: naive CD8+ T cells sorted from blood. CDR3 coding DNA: TGTGCCAGCAGTGGAACAGTCGGAAACACCATATATTTT. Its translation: CASSGTVGNTIYF.